This T cell receptor (beta chain) was found in a study of post-analysis software for immune sequencing data. CDR3 size: 15 residues. Germline V gives CDR1 DFQATT, CDR2 SNEGSKA (reference sequence). V trimming: 3 bases; J trimming: 8 bases; junction bases outside the gene matches: 10. General observations from the study: Higher frequency in patients than in controls was seen for about five TRBV segments, with TRBV5-6, TRBV5-1 and TRBV20-1 among them.

In regard to this clonotype: Its target is not known.

Unique molecular identifiers featured in each of the TCR beta cDNA libraries. Each CDR3 protein gets one entry after TCRdb re-called the PCR reads with MiXCR. The sample contains about 430,000 distinct CDR3 sequences, roughly 40% of which appear only once. The TCR originated in a girl aged 2-9 years with multiple sclerosis. What was sequenced was blood. The chain links TRBV20-1 to TRBJ2-1; 10 bases line up with TRBD2. This CDR3 is CSARPPGLAHYEQFF. CDR3 DNA sequence: TGCAGTGCTAGGCCCCCGGGACTAGCGCACTATGAGCAGTTCTTC.